The 12 T cell receptor beta chains listed next were all sequenced from one sample in a study of CD8 T cells in ankylosing spondylitis. TCRdb independently ran MiXCR on the 5' RACE reads; one entry per CDR3 protein. The repertoire holds under 300,000 distinct CDR3 sequences, with over 9.5% as singletons. Sequences were obtained from blood, either unsorted or a sorted T cell fraction (not recorded which). All receptors come from a male donor with ankylosing spondylitis or in good health (not recorded which).

This clonotype was picked up many times. V usage is TRBV3-1 and J usage is TRBJ1-3, with D possibly being TRBD1 (5 bases). The germline V gene encodes CDR1 LGHDT and CDR2 YNNKEL (reference sequence). The germline V and J ends were trimmed by 0 bases and 3 bases, with 18 bases remaining between them. This CDR3 has 18 residues. CDR3 in DNA: TGTGCCAGCAGCCAAGATTTTGCGGGGCCGAACAATGGAAACACCATATATTTT. It yields the protein CASSQDFAGPNNGNTIYF.

This clonotype was picked up a small number of times. The J gene is TRBJ1-6, the V gene TRBV7-9; perhaps TRBD1 as D (5 bases). V shed 7 bases and J shed 7 bases, with 23 bases lying between them. Germline V gene sequence: CDR1 SEHNR, CDR2 FQNEAQ (reference sequence). The CDR3 is made up of 17 amino acids. The CDR3 DNA is TGTGCCAGCAATTCCCCCCGGGACTTCGGATCCAATTCACCCCTCCACTTT. It encodes CASNSPRDFGSNSPLHF.

This clonotype has a count of ten or more. This chain connects TRBV20-1 to TRBJ2-1; 8 positions agree with TRBD2. Looked up from germline, CDR1 is DFQATT and CDR2 is SNEGSKA (reference sequence). V was pared by 7 bases and J by 7 bases, with 12 bases of the junction left unmatched. The CDR3 loop spans 14 amino acids. CDR3 nucleotide sequence: TGCAGTGGCACCCCGGGACTAGGTTTAAATGAGCAGTTCTTC. Protein sequence: CSGTPGLGLNEQFF.

This clonotype appeared a few times. The chain combines TRBV5-1 with TRBJ2-5; 10 bases agree with TRBD2. The junction had 8 bases not matched to a gene; V was cut back by 7 bases and J by 2 bases. Germline V gene lookup returns CDR1 SGHRS and CDR2 YFSETQ. This CDR3 spans 15 amino acids. As DNA, the CDR3 is TGCGCCAGCGGAACGGGAGCGGGAGGGCAAGAGACCCAGTACTTC. It translates to CASGTGAGGQETQYF.

This clonotype was seen many times. This rearrangement joins TRBV15 to TRBJ1-2, with D unresolved. The CDR3 length is 12 residues. Trimming took off 4 bases at V and 0 bases at J, with 3 bases between the two ends. Germline V lookup: CDR1 LNHNV, CDR2 YYDKDF (reference sequence). CDR3 loop: CATSTANYGYTF. CDR3 in DNA: TGTGCCACCAGCACCGCTAACTATGGCTACACCTTC.

The V gene is TRBV10-1, the J gene TRBJ2-6, with D tentatively TRBD1 (6 bases). In germline, CDR1 is WNHNN, CDR2 SYGVQD (reference sequence). The CDR3 totals 15 residues. V lost 4 bases and J lost 2, with 9 bases in between. The CDR3 sequence: CASSGGTTGANVLTF. The CDR3 bases are TGCGCCAGCAGTGGGGGGACAACTGGGGCCAACGTCCTGACTTTC.

This clonotype appeared many times. CDR3 region: CASSERGKAGELFF. The CDR3 DNA sequence: TGTGCCAGCAGTGAGCGGGGAAAGGCCGGGGAGCTGTTTTTT. This sequence joins TRBV6-1 and TRBJ2-2; tentatively, D is TRBD2 (6 bases). The CDR3 has 14 residues. Per germline, CDR1 MNHNS and CDR2 SASEGT. V lost 3 bases, J lost 6 bases, and 11 bases lay in between.

The table lists this clonotype with many counts. J is TRBJ2-1 and V is TRBV5-1; weak D call: TRBD1 (6 bases). CDR3 length: 12 residues. Trimming removed 7 bases at V and 10 bases at J, with 15 bases between. Germline values: CDR1 SGHRS, CDR2 YFSETQ. The CDR3 region is CASGRDNLEQFF. CDR3 sequence (DNA): TGCGCCAGCGGCCGGGACAACTTAGAGCAGTTCTTC.

This clonotype was detected a few times. Written as DNA, the CDR3 is TGTGCCAGCAGCTTAGGGGGACGAGAGGGCTACACCTTC. Its translation: CASSLGGREGYTF. The V call is TRBV11-1, the J call TRBJ1-2, with a possible D match to TRBD1 (5 bases). This CDR3 comprises 13 residues. Germline CDR1 is SGHAT and CDR2 is FQDESV (reference sequence). Trimming removed 1 base from V and 8 bases from J, with 11 bases in between.

There are a few counts of this clonotype. J is TRBJ1-6 and V is TRBV6-1; TRBD1 matches 7 bases. The CDR3 is 15 residues long. After removal of 0 bases from V and 5 bases from J, the junction contained 1 base not matched to a gene. Germline values: CDR1 MNHNS, CDR2 SASEGT. The DNA of the CDR3 is TGTGCCAGCAGTGAAGCAGGGGGCGATAATTCACCCCTCCACTTT. It codes for CASSEAGGDNSPLHF.

This clonotype was counted a few times. The chain recombines TRBV11-2 with TRBJ2-5; TRBD1 might be the D (6 bases). Trimming removed 6 bases from V and 9 bases from J, with 17 bases in between. Per the germline V gene, CDR1 is SGHAT and CDR2 is FQNNGV. The CDR3 length is 13 residues. Here the CDR3 reads CASSPGHPGSQYF. The DNA for the CDR3 is TGTGCCAGCAGTCCGGGACACCCCGGGTCCCAGTACTTC.

In this sample, this clonotype turned up many times. The chain couples TRBV15 to TRBJ1-3; maybe TRBD1 (5 bases). Germline V gene data show CDR1 as LNHNV and CDR2 as YYDKDF (reference sequence). V was clipped by 0 bases and J by 2 bases, with 5 bases between them. CDR3 length equals 14 residues. CDR3 sequence (DNA): TGTGCCACCAGCAGAGACAGGGCTGGAAACACCATATATTTT. This codes for CATSRDRAGNTIYF.